These 29 T cell receptor beta chains share one sample of origin, sequenced in a study of regulatory T cells in long-lasting Graves disease. According to the study, TCR beta libraries were built with iRepertoire HTBI primers and CDR3-region Arm-PCR. TCRdb fed the multiplex PCR reads into MiXCR, producing one record per CDR3 protein. The sample lists hundreds of thousands of distinct CDR3 sequences; less than 20% were seen once. The time point is: newly diagnosed GD, antithyroid drugs for less than 3 months. With RNA extracted from PBMCs as input, the TCR library was made. In addition, the sample was reused for a study of T cells in Graves' hyperthyroidism and ophthalmopathy.

Sequencing was performed on peripheral blood mononuclear cells (PBMCs), taken at new diagnosis, from a patient treated with antithyroid drugs. Receptor source: a woman aged 25 to 39 with Graves disease.

This clonotype was counted ten times or more. The DNA of the CDR3 is TGTGCCAGCAGTTACGAGGGCGGGAACACTGAAGCTTTCTTT. Encoded protein: CASSYEGGNTEAFF. The gene calls are TRBV6-2 or TRBV6-3 and TRBJ1-1, with D unresolved. The CDR3 is made up of 14 amino acids. The germline gives CDR1 MNHEY, CDR2 SVGEGT. V lost 2 bases and J lost 1, with 8 bases in between.

The chain uses TRBV7-2 and TRBJ2-3, with 9 bases aligning to TRBD1. The J call is uncertain, as TRBJ2-5 better fits the DNA end. This CDR3 is 14 amino acids long. The germline gives CDR1 SGHTA, CDR2 FQGNSA. The CDR3 is CASSQSGTGETQYF. The CDR3 nucleotides read TGTGCCAGCAGCCAAAGCGGGACAGGGGAGACCCAGTACTTC.

At least ten counts were recorded for this clonotype. The CDR3 is CASSPLGREGSTQYF. CDR3 sequence (DNA): TGTGCCAGCAGTCCTCTCGGCCGGGAGGGGAGTACGCAGTATTTT. This rearrangement joins TRBV12-3 or TRBV12-4 to TRBJ2-3; 8 bases line up with TRBD2. The CDR3 is made up of 15 amino acids. The V segment lost 5 bases and the J segment 8 bases; nucleotides outside the gene matches: 12.

The rearrangement uses TRBV4-1 and TRBJ1-5; TRBD1 is a possible D gene (5 bases). This CDR3 contains 14 residues. V was cut by 0 bases and J by 4 bases, with 7 bases left in between. Germline CDR1 MGHRA, CDR2 YSYEKL. The CDR3 spells CASSQDDSNQPQHF. The CDR3 nucleotides read TGCGCCAGCAGCCAAGATGACAGTAATCAGCCCCAGCATTTT.

This clonotype was seen at least ten times. The chain uses TRBV28 and TRBJ2-4, with TRBD1 matching 9 bases. Trimming took 1 base from V and 6 from J; bases not matched to a gene: 1. The CDR3 covers 14 residues. CDR1 MDHEN and CDR2 SYDVKM come from the germline V gene. In DNA form, the CDR3 reads TGTGCCAGCAGTTTATCGGGACAGGGAAACATTCAGTACTTC. This encodes CASSLSGQGNIQYF.

The rearrangement links TRBV20-1 to TRBJ2-7, with a weak D call TRBD2 (6 bases). CDR1 DFQATT and CDR2 SNEGSKA come from the germline V gene (reference sequence). V lost 3 bases and J 6 bases, leaving 21 bases between the germline ends. CDR3 size: 15 residues. The CDR3 DNA follows: TGCAGTGCTAGCTTGGGGGGAGCGTACTCAGGCGAGCAGTACTTC. It encodes CSASLGGAYSGEQYF.

A few counts support this clonotype. This chain links TRBV2 with TRBJ2-1; D is uncertain. The germline V gene encodes CDR1 SNHLY and CDR2 FYNNEI. Trimming cost V 5 bases and J 8 bases, with 7 bases left between them. The CDR3 consists of 11 residues. DNA for the CDR3: TGTGCCAGCAGTTCTCTATATGAGCAGTTCTTC. This gives the protein CASSSLYEQFF.

In this sample, this clonotype turned up many times. The chain combines TRBV6-5 with TRBJ1-2, with a tentative D call TRBD1 (5 bases). CDR1 is MNHEY, CDR2 SVGAGI, per germline. V lost 0 bases, J lost 7 bases, and 9 bases lay in between. The length of the CDR3 is 13 residues. CDR3 sequence: CASSYSGTRGYTF. The CDR3 DNA sequence: TGTGCCAGCAGTTACTCCGGGACCCGTGGCTACACCTTC.

This clonotype was seen ten or more times. The chain has TRBV28 and TRBJ1-2; D gene unclear. Germline CDR1 is MDHEN and CDR2 is SYDVKM. The V end lost 2 bases, the J end lost 7 bases, and 11 bases lay between the germline ends. The CDR3 is 13 residues long. The CDR3 DNA reads as TGTGCCAGCAGTTTAACGACAACCCCTGGCTACACCTTC. It yields the protein CASSLTTTPGYTF.

This clonotype has more than one count but fewer than ten. The chain is built from TRBV6-1 and TRBJ2-7; 9 nucleotides agree with TRBD1. Per the germline V gene, CDR1 is MNHNS and CDR2 is SASEGT. The ends lost 7 bases at V and 3 bases at J; junction bases unmatched: 7. The CDR3 has 14 residues. CDR3 DNA sequence: TGTGCCAGCACCTCGACGGGACAGGGCTACGAGCAGTACTTC. It codes for CASTSTGQGYEQYF.

The rearrangement uses TRBV2 and TRBJ1-6, with 7 bases aligning to TRBD1. Per germline, CDR1 SNHLY and CDR2 FYNNEI. After removal of 6 bases from V and 5 bases from J, the junction contained 10 bases not matched to a gene. The CDR3 has 16 amino acids. CDR3 amino acids: CASSLDRTANNSPLHF. The DNA of the CDR3 is TGTGCCAGCAGCTTGGACAGGACAGCTAATAATTCACCCCTCCACTTT.

In its sample, this clonotype was seen many times. The V and J genes are TRBV20-1 and TRBJ1-2; no clear D. The CDR3 is 16 amino acids. Germline values: CDR1 DFQATT, CDR2 SNEGSKA (reference sequence). V lost 0 bases to trimming and J lost 7 bases, with 21 bases between them. As DNA, the CDR3 is TGCAGTGCTAGAGATGCAGAATCCTTTAACTATGGTGGCTACACCTTC. Translating it yields CSARDAESFNYGGYTF.

The table lists this clonotype with a few counts. The V and J genes are TRBV18 and TRBJ2-7, with D perhaps being TRBD1 or TRBD2 (6 bases each). The length of the CDR3 is 18 residues. The germline V gene encodes CDR1 KGHSH and CDR2 LQKENI. V shed 1 base and J shed 4 bases, with 23 bases lying between them. CDR3 coding DNA: TGTGCCAGCTCACCACTCGCAGGGGATAAAGGACTAACGTACGAGCAGTACTTC. This codes for CASSPLAGDKGLTYEQYF.

This clonotype has more than one count but fewer than ten. This chain links TRBV28 with TRBJ2-5; D assignment may be TRBD1 or TRBD2 (6 bases each). The germline gives CDR1 MDHEN, CDR2 SYDVKM. The CDR3 covers 13 residues. The germline V and J ends were trimmed by 6 bases and 5 bases, with 13 bases remaining between them. Written as DNA, the CDR3 is TGTGCCAGCAGGACTTGGGGGGCGGAGACCCAGTACTTC. It yields the protein CASRTWGAETQYF.

This clonotype was counted a few times. The chain links TRBV7-9 to TRBJ1-5; no definite D call. From germline, CDR1 is SEHNR and CDR2 FQNEAQ (reference sequence). The length of the CDR3 is 14 residues. The V and J ends lost 4 bases and 7 bases respectively, with 14 bases between them. The CDR3 loop reads CASSSKAGGQPQHF. The CDR3 nucleotides are TGTGCCAGCAGCTCAAAGGCAGGAGGCCAGCCCCAGCATTTT.

The chain combines TRBV6-1 with TRBJ2-2; TRBD2 agrees at 10 bases. In germline, CDR1 is MNHNS, CDR2 SASEGT. The junction had 6 bases not matched to a gene; V was cut back by 5 bases and J by 3 bases. The CDR3 is 16 residues long. CDR3 loop: CASSTGLAEYTGELFF. CDR3 nucleotides: TGTGCCAGCAGTACCGGACTAGCGGAATACACCGGGGAGCTGTTTTTT.

The V and J genes are TRBV10-2 and TRBJ2-7; D is uncertain. In germline, CDR1 is WSHSY, CDR2 SAAADI. The length of the CDR3 is 13 residues. Trimming removed 2 bases at V and 3 bases at J, with 8 bases between. CDR3 residues: CASSEVALYEQYF. The CDR3 coding sequence is TGCGCCAGCAGTGAGGTGGCTCTCTACGAGCAGTACTTC.

This clonotype was seen many times. This chain joins TRBV28 and TRBJ2-7, with 7 bases that match TRBD1. The CDR3 has 19 amino acids. The V and J ends lost 2 bases and 1 base, in that order; junction bases with no gene match: 17. Germline CDR1 MDHEN, CDR2 SYDVKM. The CDR3 loop is CASSLRILVGQPLSYEQYF. In DNA form, the CDR3 reads TGTGCCAGCAGTTTAAGGATTTTGGTGGGACAGCCTCTTTCCTACGAGCAGTACTTC.

This clonotype has a count of ten or more. This chain links TRBV11-1 with TRBJ2-6; 9 bases align to TRBD1. The V gene's germline CDR1 is SGHAT and CDR2 FQDESV (reference sequence). After removal of 5 bases from V and 2 bases from J, the junction contained 10 bases not matched to a gene. The CDR3 consists of 18 residues. The CDR3 DNA sequence: TGTGCCAGCAGCCCGATCGGGACAGGGATCCCTGGGGCCAACGTCCTGACTTTC. It encodes CASSPIGTGIPGANVLTF.

This clonotype was counted at least ten times. J is TRBJ2-5 and V is TRBV7-2; no clear D. Germline V CDR1 and CDR2: SGHTA, FQGNSA. This CDR3 has 15 residues. V lost 0 bases and J 1 base, leaving 9 bases between the germline ends. The CDR3 DNA reads TGTGCCAGCAGCTTAGCGGGCTTAGTCCAAGAGACCCAGTACTTC. Translation gives CASSLAGLVQETQYF.

This clonotype was seen a handful of times. V and J are TRBV20-1 and TRBJ1-1; D unresolved. In germline, CDR1 is DFQATT, CDR2 SNEGSKA (reference sequence). The CDR3 consists of 10 residues. V lost 2 bases to trimming and J lost 5 bases, with 3 bases between them. Here the CDR3 reads CSARRTEAFF. The CDR3 DNA follows: TGCAGTGCTAGAAGAACTGAAGCTTTCTTT.

This clonotype occurred a few times. This rearrangement joins TRBV7-3 to TRBJ1-2; the D gene is possibly TRBD1 (6 bases). Germline CDR1 reads SGHTA; CDR2 reads FQGTGA. The CDR3 has 13 amino acids. The ends were cut back, 4 bases at V and 6 bases at J, with 12 bases in the middle. CDR3 loop: CASSYWDKDGYTF. CDR3 DNA sequence: TGTGCCAGCAGCTATTGGGACAAGGATGGCTACACCTTC.

In its sample, this clonotype was seen many times. The chain carries TRBV6-1 and TRBJ1-6; no reliable D call. V was pared by 7 bases and J by 8 bases, with 18 bases between. Germline V gene sequence: CDR1 MNHNS, CDR2 SASEGT. This CDR3 comprises 15 residues. CDR3 protein: CASTIRPPVDSPLHF. In DNA, the CDR3 is TGTGCCAGCACCATCCGTCCCCCCGTGGATTCACCCCTCCACTTT.

CDR3 nucleotides: TGTGCCAGCAGTGATAGGCCTCAAACCTACGAGCAGTACTTC. This translates into CASSDRPQTYEQYF. The chain carries TRBV6-1 and TRBJ2-7, with D uncertain. V lost 3 bases and J lost 2, with 11 bases in between. The CDR3 length is 14 residues. The germline V gene encodes CDR1 MNHNS and CDR2 SASEGT.

This clonotype was counted ten times or more. J is TRBJ2-5 and V is TRBV27, with D possibly matching TRBD2 (5 bases). V was pared by 0 bases and J by 5 bases, with 13 bases between. Germline V gene sequence: CDR1 MNHEY, CDR2 SMNVEV (reference sequence). The CDR3 loop spans 15 amino acids. The CDR3 here is CASSLSGAVAETQYF. The CDR3 DNA is TGTGCCAGCAGTTTATCGGGCGCGGTAGCGGAGACCCAGTACTTC.

This clonotype was seen a handful of times. The junction departs from the called germline gene at one end, perhaps through a read error. Written as DNA, the CDR3 is TGTGCTAGCAGCTTAAACGGGAGGAGGACAGATACGCAGTATTTT. Translating gives CASSLNGRRTDTQYF. V usage is TRBV7-7 and J usage is TRBJ2-3; TRBD2 aligns across 7 bases. This CDR3 spans 15 amino acids. Germline V gives CDR1 SSHAT, CDR2 FNYEAQ (reference sequence).

This clonotype was seen repeatedly, ten times or more. The V gene is TRBV12-3 or TRBV12-4, the J gene TRBJ1-5, with D uncertain. This CDR3 has 16 amino acids. Trimming pared 5 bases from V and 10 bases from J, leaving 24 bases between. The CDR3 is CASSPTPPEQGLPQHF. CDR3 nucleotide sequence: TGTGCCAGCAGTCCTACACCCCCTGAACAAGGTCTACCCCAGCATTTT.

This clonotype was detected ten times or more. The V and J genes are TRBV12-3 or TRBV12-4 and TRBJ2-1; TRBD2 agrees at 7 bases. The CDR3 spans 14 residues. The V and J ends lost 5 bases and 4 bases, in that order; junction bases with no gene match: 5. Here the CDR3 DNA reads TGTGCCAGCAGTCGGACTAGTAGGTACAATGAGCAGTTCTTC. It translates to CASSRTSRYNEQFF.

The chain carries TRBV24-1 and TRBJ2-7, with D uncertain. The CDR3 spans 12 residues. Trimming removed 3 bases at V and 4 bases at J, with 6 bases between. In germline, CDR1 is KGHDR, CDR2 SFDVKD. This CDR3 reads CATSDEYYEQYF. The CDR3 DNA sequence: TGTGCCACCAGTGATGAATATTACGAGCAGTACTTC.